The 18 T cell receptor beta chains reported below all come from one sample, sequenced in a study of cytomegalovirus exposure and HLA in healthy donors. The PCR ran on 60 Vbeta and 13 Jbeta primers. The protocol was immunoSEQ multiplex PCR, while the TCRdb copy is restricted to in-frame clones and leaves out a portion. The table lists about 180,000 clones, more than 60% of them singletons. Specimen: PBMCs. Receptors were obtained from a human donor in good health.

The rearrangement uses TRBV30 and TRBJ2-2; D gene uncertain. CDR3 length: 13 residues. Germline CDR1 reads GTSNPN; CDR2 reads SVGIG (reference sequence). V dropped 0 bases and J dropped 5 bases, with 7 bases sitting between them. CDR3 bases: TGTGCCTGGAGTGTACTGTCGACCGGGGAGCTGTTTTTT. Protein: CAWSVLSTGELFF.

The chain carries TRBV7-9 and TRBJ2-3; TRBD1 agrees at 8 bases. Germline V gene data show CDR1 as SEHNR and CDR2 as FQNEAQ (reference sequence). V was clipped by 1 base and J by 4 bases; unmatched bases: 7. This CDR3 region has 16 residues. The DNA of the CDR3 is TGTGCCAGCAGCTTAGGGGTGGACAGGGTCGCAGATACGCAGTATTTT. Protein sequence: CASSLGVDRVADTQYF.

This clone turned up a few times. The genes are TRBV11-2 and TRBJ2-7; possible D gene TRBD1, 6 bases. Trimming cost V 5 bases and J 6 bases, with 14 bases left between them. Per the germline V gene, CDR1 is SGHAT and CDR2 is FQNNGV. The CDR3 contains 13 residues. DNA of the CDR3: TGTGCCAGCAGCCCCCAACAGGGTCTCGAGCAGTACTTC. It translates to CASSPQQGLEQYF. The full variable domain, in which reference TRBV11-2 and TRBJ2-7 provide the parts outside the CDR3, is EAGVAQSPRYKIIEKRQSVAFWCNPISGHATLYWYQQILGQGPKLLIQFQNNGVVDDSQLPKDRFSAERLKGVDSTLKIQPAKLEDSAVYLCASSPQQGLEQYFGPGTRLTVT.

This clone is categorized as medium-sized. The rearrangement uses TRBV10-2 and TRBJ1-1; D not resolved. V was shortened by 1 base and J by 1 base, with 7 bases between the two germline ends. The CDR3 totals 14 residues. The germline V gene encodes CDR1 WSHSY and CDR2 SAAADI. The DNA of the CDR3 is TGCGCCAGCAGTGAGTACAGACGGAACACTGAAGCTTTCTTT. Protein product: CASSEYRRNTEAFF.

The chain uses TRBV6-5 and TRBJ2-7, with TRBD1 identical over 9 bases. This CDR3 has 13 residues. The junction had 11 bases not matched to a gene; V was cut back by 11 bases and J by 6 bases. From germline, CDR1 is MNHEY and CDR2 SVGAGI. Written as DNA, the CDR3 is TGTGCCGGGGATTCCGGGACAGGGCTCGAGCAGTACTTC. It translates to CAGDSGTGLEQYF.

This clone has a handful of counts. J is TRBJ2-1 and V is TRBV2, with 11 nucleotides matching TRBD2. The germline CDR1 and CDR2 sequences are SNHLY and FYNNEI. J gave up 4 bases and V 6 bases, and 5 bases lay outside the gene matches. There are 15 residues in the CDR3. Here the CDR3 DNA reads TGTGCCAGCAGGTACGGGACTAGCGGTTACAATGAGCAGTTCTTC. Amino acids: CASRYGTSGYNEQFF.

The V gene is TRBV2, the J gene TRBJ2-5, with 12 bases identical to TRBD1. The ends lost 6 bases at V and 5 bases at J; junction bases unmatched: 10. This CDR3 spans 16 amino acids. CDR1 is SNHLY, CDR2 FYNNEI, per germline. Here the CDR3 reads CASSLPGQGAGETQYF. The CDR3 nucleotides are TGTGCCAGCAGCCTACCGGGACAGGGGGCCGGTGAGACCCAGTACTTC.

Written as DNA, the CDR3 is TGTGCCAGCAGTGTCCGACAGAATAGCAATCAGCCCCAGCATTTT. It specifies CASSVRQNSNQPQHF. The rearrangement links TRBV25-1 to TRBJ1-5; D perhaps matches TRBD1 (5 bases). The ends were cut back, 4 bases at V and 0 bases at J, with 10 bases in the middle. The CDR3 loop spans 15 amino acids. Germline values: CDR1 MGHDK, CDR2 SYGVNS.

This clone has just one count. The rearrangement uses TRBV2 and TRBJ1-1, with a possible D match to TRBD1 (6 bases). The CDR3 length is 15 residues. V gave up 6 bases and J gave up 1 base, with 15 bases separating them. Germline values: CDR1 SNHLY, CDR2 FYNNEI. This CDR3 is CASSRLGAGNTEAFF. The CDR3 DNA is TGTGCCAGCAGCCGGTTGGGGGCCGGGAACACTGAAGCTTTCTTT.

In this sample, this clone turned up a few times. The rearrangement uses TRBV12-5 and TRBJ1-5, with TRBD1 identical over 7 bases. The J segment lost 4 bases and the V segment lost 9 bases, leaving 9 bases of the junction unmatched. The germline gives CDR1 LGHNT, CDR2 FRNRAP. The CDR3 is 14 amino acids. This chain's CDR3 is CARISKGANQPQHF. CDR3 in DNA: TGTGCTAGGATCTCGAAGGGGGCAAATCAGCCCCAGCATTTT.

The V gene is TRBV7-2, the J gene TRBJ1-2, with D possibly TRBD1 on 5 matching bases. Germline V gene lookup returns CDR1 SGHTA and CDR2 FQGNSA. The germline V and J ends were trimmed by 2 bases and 10 bases, with 17 bases remaining between them. The CDR3 has 14 amino acids. CDR3 sequence reads: CASSLHARTGIYTF. CDR3 DNA sequence: TGTGCCAGCAGCTTACATGCGCGAACAGGAATCTACACCTTC.

The rearrangement joins TRBV5-1 to TRBJ1-2; the match to TRBD1 covers 10 bases. CDR3 size: 14 residues. From germline, CDR1 is SGHRS and CDR2 YFSETQ. The V and J ends lost 3 bases and 8 bases, in that order; junction bases with no gene match: 7. The CDR3 spells CASSWDRGREGYTF. CDR3 nucleotide sequence: TGCGCCAGCAGCTGGGACAGGGGCAGGGAGGGCTACACCTTC.

The J gene is TRBJ1-1, the V gene TRBV6-6, with TRBD1 matching 7 bases. This CDR3 has 11 amino acids. CDR1 is MNHNY, CDR2 SVGAGI, per germline (reference sequence). The ends lost 5 bases at V and 6 bases at J; junction bases unmatched: 0. Here the CDR3 DNA reads TGTGCCAGCAGTACAGGGGCTGAAGCTTTCTTT. It codes for CASSTGAEAFF.

CDR3 region: CASSFTGGISNEKLFF. The DNA of the CDR3 is TGTGCCAGCAGTTTTACAGGGGGCATTTCTAATGAAAAACTGTTTTTT. This chain connects TRBV6-5 to TRBJ1-4, with 9 bases fitting TRBD1. The ends lost 4 bases at V and 3 bases at J; junction bases unmatched: 6. The CDR3 extends over 16 amino acids. CDR1 and CDR2 (germline): MNHEY, SVGAGI.

This clone appeared once. An end of the junction differs from the germline gene, which may be a read error. The same CDR3 arises from other DNA sequences in this sample as well. The chain recombines TRBV23-1 with TRBJ1-5; D remains unclear. TRBV23-1 is annotated as an ORF whose role is uncertain. The CDR3 is made up of 16 amino acids. The CDR3 sequence is CASLLKPRGDNQPQHF. For the CDR3, the DNA is TGCGCCAGCCTCTTAAAGCCTCGGGGTGACAATCAACCCCAGCATTTT.

This clone occurred once. This chain joins TRBV6-1 and TRBJ2-7; 7 bases are a match to TRBD1. Per germline, CDR1 MNHNS and CDR2 SASEGT. The V gene end was trimmed by 2 bases and the J gene end by 5 bases; junction bases not matched to a gene: 0. The CDR3 covers 12 residues. The CDR3 bases are TGTGCCAGCAGTGAACAGGGGGACGAGCAGTACTTC. It translates to CASSEQGDEQYF.

V is TRBV5-6 and J is TRBJ2-2; TRBD2 might be the D (6 bases). This CDR3 is 16 amino acids long. V was trimmed by 2 bases and J by 2 bases, leaving 13 bases between them. The germline V gene encodes CDR1 SGHDT and CDR2 YYEEEE. CDR3 protein: CASSFGLRDNTGELFF. The CDR3 DNA is TGTGCCAGCAGCTTCGGACTACGTGACAACACCGGGGAGCTGTTTTTT. The full variable domain, rest sourced from reference TRBV5-6 and TRBJ2-2, is DAGVTQSPTHLIKTRGQQVTLRCSPKSGHDTVSWYQQALGQGPQFIFQYYEEEERQRGNFPDRFSGHQFPNYSSELNVNALLLGDSALYLCASSFGLRDNTGELFFGEGSRLTVL.

The chain has TRBV7-6 and TRBJ1-5; 7 positions match TRBD1. CDR1 and CDR2 (germline): SGHVS, FNYEAQ. Unmatched junction bases numbered 4, after V lost 2 bases and J lost 3 bases. This CDR3 spans 15 amino acids. The CDR3 nucleotides are TGTGCCAGCAGCTTAACCCAGGGGGACAATCAGCCCCAGCATTTT. Translation: CASSLTQGDNQPQHF.